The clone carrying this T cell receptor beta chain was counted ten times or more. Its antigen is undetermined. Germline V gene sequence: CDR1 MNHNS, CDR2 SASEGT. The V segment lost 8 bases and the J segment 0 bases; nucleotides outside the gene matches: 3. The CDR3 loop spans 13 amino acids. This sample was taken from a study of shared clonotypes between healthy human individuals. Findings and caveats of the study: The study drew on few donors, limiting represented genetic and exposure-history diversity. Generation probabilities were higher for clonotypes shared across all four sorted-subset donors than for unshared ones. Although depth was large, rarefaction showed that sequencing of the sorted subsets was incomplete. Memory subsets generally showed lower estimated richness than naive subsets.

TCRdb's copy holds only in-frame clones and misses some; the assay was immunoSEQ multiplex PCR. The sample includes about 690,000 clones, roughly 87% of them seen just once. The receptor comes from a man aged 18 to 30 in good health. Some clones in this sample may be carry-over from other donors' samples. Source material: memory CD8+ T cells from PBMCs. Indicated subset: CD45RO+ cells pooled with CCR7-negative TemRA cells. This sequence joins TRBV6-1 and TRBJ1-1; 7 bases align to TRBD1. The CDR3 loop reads CASGTAMNTEAFF. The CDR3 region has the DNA TGTGCCAGCGGGACAGCCATGAACACTGAAGCTTTCTTT.